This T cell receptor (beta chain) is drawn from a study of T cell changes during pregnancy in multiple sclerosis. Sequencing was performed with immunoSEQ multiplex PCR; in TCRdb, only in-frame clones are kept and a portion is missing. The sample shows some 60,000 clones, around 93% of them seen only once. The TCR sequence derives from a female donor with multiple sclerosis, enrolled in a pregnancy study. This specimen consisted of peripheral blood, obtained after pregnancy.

The CDR3 is CASSHRDSNTDTQYF. CDR3 nucleotides: TGCGCCAGCAGCCATCGGGACTCAAACACAGATACGCAGTATTTT. V gene TRBV4-1 combines with J gene TRBJ2-3; weak D call: TRBD2 (6 bases). This CDR3 contains 15 residues. The germline gives CDR1 MGHRA, CDR2 YSYEKL. Trimming removed 3 bases from V and 2 bases from J, with 12 bases in between.